The sequence of this T cell receptor beta chain was determined in a study of shared clonotypes between healthy human individuals. On this clone: The target antigen is unknown.

Germline loops: CDR1 SQVTM, CDR2 ANQGSEA. The CDR3 runs to 13 residues. The ends lost 5 bases at V and 9 bases at J; junction bases unmatched: 8. The repertoire was sequenced with immunoSEQ multiplex PCR; TCRdb's copy has only in-frame clones and lacks some. Counted here are over 2 million clones, roughly 95% occurring once; the ten biggest clones make up 0.1% to 0.15%. Whole-study results and caveats: Several donors showed sharing of approximately 5% of naive CD4 clonotypes.

J is TRBJ2-1 and V is TRBV29-1; TRBD2 agrees at 9 bases. The sequence was collected from a man between 18 and 29 years old in good health. Sequenced input: naive CD4+ T cells sorted from blood. Subset defined: CD45RA+ positively selected. The CDR3 bases are TGCAGCGTTCGTCCTAGCGGGAAAGGTGAGCAGTTCTTC. Its translation is CSVRPSGKGEQFF.